The 21 T cell receptor beta chains reported below all come from one sample, sequenced in a study of blood T cell repertoires in COVID-19. Produced via immunoSEQ multiplex PCR; TCRdb's table is partial and in-frame only. The sample lists some 150,000 clones, about 88% seen once, with about 2% in the top ten. Sequenced material: peripheral blood. These receptors were collected from a human donor in a cohort sampled during active COVID-19.

The chain joins TRBV7-8 to TRBJ2-1; TRBD1 aligns across 7 bases. With 5 bases clipped from V and 8 bases from J, the junction kept 15 bases outside the gene matches. This CDR3 is 16 amino acids long. The germline V gene has CDR1 SGHVS and CDR2 FQNEAQ. CDR3 protein: CASSRITKGATDEQFF. CDR3 bases: TGTGCCAGCAGCCGTATAACTAAGGGGGCGACGGATGAGCAGTTCTTC.

This sequence joins TRBV19 and TRBJ2-1, with 16 bases matching TRBD2. Per the germline V gene, CDR1 is LNHDA and CDR2 is SQIVND (reference sequence). Trimming removed 4 bases from V and 7 bases from J; junction bases left unmatched: 7. The CDR3 length is 17 residues. The CDR3 loop is CASSSFGTSGGVNEQFF. CDR3 coding DNA: TGTGCCAGTAGTAGTTTTGGGACTAGCGGGGGGGTAAATGAGCAGTTCTTC.

The chain carries TRBV30 and TRBJ1-5; 7 bases align to TRBD1. Per germline, CDR1 GTSNPN and CDR2 SVGIG (reference sequence). Trimming took 7 bases from V and 0 from J; bases not matched to a gene: 3. The CDR3 is 13 residues long. The CDR3 here is CAFGTASNQPQHF. Here the CDR3 DNA reads TGTGCCTTCGGGACAGCTAGCAATCAGCCCCAGCATTTT.

This clone was detected only once. The V and J genes are TRBV5-6 and TRBJ2-2; TRBD1 matches at 9 bases. V lost 1 base, J lost 6 bases, and 7 bases stayed unmatched. There are 16 residues in the CDR3. In germline, CDR1 is SGHDT, CDR2 YYEEEE. The CDR3 DNA is TGTGCCAGCAGCTTGACGGACAGGGGTAGCGCCGGGGAGCTGTTTTTT. Its translation: CASSLTDRGSAGELFF.

This clone occurred once. The genes are TRBV12-3 or TRBV12-4 and TRBJ2-2, with TRBD2 as a possible D gene (5 bases). With 6 bases removed from V and 6 bases from J, the gap between germline ends came to 8 bases. The CDR3 has 12 amino acids. The CDR3 DNA follows: TGTGCCAGCAGCTACGGGGCCGGGGAGCTGTTTTTT. Its translation is CASSYGAGELFF.

The V gene is TRBV9, the J gene TRBJ2-2; 15 bases are shared with TRBD2. Germline CDR1 SGDLS, CDR2 YYNGEE. Trimming cost V 4 bases and J 7 bases; bases outside gene matches: 5. This CDR3 region has 16 residues. The CDR3 is CASSFSGLAGGGELFF. In DNA, the CDR3 is TGTGCCAGCAGCTTTTCGGGACTAGCGGGAGGCGGGGAGCTGTTTTTT.

This chain joins TRBV11-3 and TRBJ2-1, with 15 bases identical to TRBD2. With V trimmed by 1 base and J by 8 bases, 3 bases remained unmatched. The CDR3 length is 16 residues. Germline-derived CDR1 and CDR2 are SGHNT and YENEEA. In DNA form, the CDR3 reads TGTGCCAGCAGCTTAGGGACTAGCGGGAGGGCCGATGAGCAGTTCTTC. It encodes CASSLGTSGRADEQFF.

The gene calls are TRBV29-1 and TRBJ1-6, with TRBD1 as a possible D gene (6 bases). The CDR3 consists of 13 residues. Trimming removed 6 bases from V and 8 bases from J, with 14 bases in between. Germline values: CDR1 SQVTM, CDR2 ANQGSEA. CDR3 DNA sequence: TGCAGCGTAACTGCAGGGGTGGATTCACCCCTCCACTTT. Amino acids: CSVTAGVDSPLHF. The variable domain in full, with the rest retrieved from reference TRBV29-1 and TRBJ1-6, is SAVISQKPSRDICQRGTSLTIQCQVDSQVTMMFWYRQQPGQSLTLIATANQGSEATYESGFVIDKFPISRPNLTFSTLTVSNMSPEDSSIYLCSVTAGVDSPLHFGNGTRLTVT.

The V and J genes are TRBV27 and TRBJ2-2; TRBD1 is a possible D gene (5 bases). V shed 5 bases and J shed 4 bases, with 11 bases lying between them. The CDR3 totals 14 residues. The germline CDR1 and CDR2 sequences are MNHEY and SMNVEV (reference sequence). The CDR3: CASSQGWGTGELFF. The CDR3 bases are TGTGCCAGCAGTCAGGGATGGGGCACCGGGGAGCTGTTTTTT.

The chain employs TRBV7-2 and TRBJ2-3; TRBD1 matches at 7 bases. Per the germline V gene, CDR1 is SGHTA and CDR2 is FQGNSA. CDR3 size: 15 residues. The ends lost 6 bases at V and 4 bases at J; junction bases unmatched: 10. CDR3 sequence (DNA): TGTGCCAGCAGGAAACGACAGGGAATCGCAGATACGCAGTATTTT. Translating gives CASRKRQGIADTQYF.

The V and J genes are TRBV12-5 and TRBJ2-7, with 7 bases matching TRBD2. The CDR3 spans 14 residues. CDR1 and CDR2 from the germline V gene are LGHNT and FRNRAP. With 7 bases clipped from V and 0 bases from J, the junction kept 6 bases outside the gene matches. For the CDR3, the DNA is TGTGCTAGTGCCTTCGGACTAGACTCCTACGAGCAGTACTTC. It is translated as CASAFGLDSYEQYF.

The rearrangement links TRBV7-2 to TRBJ1-2; no definite D call. The germline CDR1 and CDR2 sequences are SGHTA and FQGNSA. This CDR3 is built from 15 residues. Trimming cost V 3 bases and J 10 bases, with 21 bases left between them. The CDR3 sequence is CASSLASGSSRAYTF. The CDR3 DNA reads as TGTGCCAGCAGCTTGGCGTCCGGGTCCTCGAGGGCCTACACCTTC.

This clone was seen a single time. This chain uses TRBV28 with TRBJ1-5, with 9 bases aligning to TRBD1. The CDR3 contains 15 residues. Germline lookup yields CDR1 MDHEN and CDR2 SYDVKM. With 7 bases clipped from V and 4 bases from J, the junction kept 8 bases outside the gene matches. This CDR3 is CASTQTGGGNQPQHF. The DNA of the CDR3 is TGTGCCAGCACACAAACAGGGGGCGGAAATCAGCCCCAGCATTTT.

The chain employs TRBV28 and TRBJ2-6, with D hard to call. CDR1 and CDR2 (germline): MDHEN, SYDVKM. V was trimmed by 5 bases and J by 0 bases, leaving 8 bases between them. This CDR3 spans 15 amino acids. The CDR3 spells CASSVKSSGANVLTF. In DNA form, the CDR3 reads TGTGCCAGCAGTGTAAAGAGCTCTGGGGCCAACGTCCTGACTTTC.

The V and J genes are TRBV24-1 and TRBJ2-1, with D perhaps TRBD2 (6 bases). CDR3 length equals 16 residues. CDR1 is KGHDR, CDR2 SFDVKD, per germline. Between the trimmed V and J ends, which lost 4 bases and 0 bases, there was a span of 12 bases. This chain's CDR3 is CATSDRDWSSYNEQFF. The CDR3 coding sequence is TGTGCCACCAGTGACCGGGACTGGAGCTCCTACAATGAGCAGTTCTTC.

The chain couples TRBV9 to TRBJ2-1, with 10 nucleotides matching TRBD2. Germline CDR1 SGDLS, CDR2 YYNGEE. The length of the CDR3 is 15 residues. Trimming took 0 bases from V and 4 from J; bases not matched to a gene: 1. This CDR3 is CASSVASGGYNEQFF. CDR3 nucleotides: TGTGCCAGCAGCGTAGCTAGCGGGGGTTACAATGAGCAGTTCTTC.

This chain links TRBV7-6 with TRBJ2-7; 8 bases align to TRBD1. J gave up 3 bases and V 1 base, and 8 bases lay outside the gene matches. Germline V lookup: CDR1 SGHVS, CDR2 FNYEAQ. This CDR3 contains 16 residues. The CDR3 reads CASSLGPQGVYYEQYF. The CDR3 DNA follows: TGTGCCAGCAGCTTAGGACCACAGGGGGTCTACTACGAGCAGTACTTC.

The rearrangement uses TRBV11-3 and TRBJ2-3; 11 nucleotides agree with TRBD2. Germline-derived CDR1 and CDR2 are SGHNT and YENEEA. V lost 5 bases and J lost 6; bases outside the gene matches: 7. CDR3 length: 15 residues. Here the CDR3 reads CASSRGTSGSDTQYF. CDR3 coding DNA: TGTGCCAGCAGCCGAGGGACTAGCGGTTCTGATACGCAGTATTTT.

This clone was observed once. The V call is TRBV13, the J call TRBJ2-5; TRBD2 aligns across 12 bases. Germline V gene data show CDR1 as PRHDT and CDR2 as FYEKMQ (reference sequence). With 2 bases clipped from V and 6 bases from J, the junction kept 7 bases outside the gene matches. The CDR3 totals 16 residues. CDR3 amino acids: CASSLRLAGGRKTQYF. The CDR3 region has the DNA TGTGCCAGCAGCTTAAGGCTAGCGGGGGGGCGTAAGACCCAGTACTTC.

The chain carries TRBV7-3 and TRBJ2-3; the D is unclear. Trimming removed 1 base at V and 0 bases at J, with 5 bases between. There are 14 residues in the CDR3. The germline V gene has CDR1 SGHTA and CDR2 FQGTGA. The CDR3 nucleotides are TGTGCCAGCAGCTTAAGGGCTAGCACAGATACGCAGTATTTT. Translated, it gives CASSLRASTDTQYF.

The V call is TRBV27, the J call TRBJ1-5; 9 bases line up with TRBD1. Losses at the gene ends were 3 bases for V and 6 bases for J; bases not matched to a gene: 3. This CDR3 is built from 14 residues. Germline assignment: CDR1 MNHEY and CDR2 SMNVEV (reference sequence). The CDR3 sequence is CASSFDRGGQPQHF. In DNA, the CDR3 is TGTGCCAGCAGTTTCGACAGGGGGGGTCAGCCCCAGCATTTT.